The entry that follows covers one T cell receptor (beta chain) sequence. Antigen: not known. Time point meaning: baseline, week 1 (first vaccination visit). As for treatment: pre-vaccination baseline after standard-of-care therapy. Astrocytomas found in donors were new, WHO grade 3 or 4, IDH1-mutant and ATRX-lost. The data were obtained in a study of a mutant IDH1 vaccine in newly diagnosed glioma. Overall study: Most patients had radiochemotherapy with temozolomide before enrollment; others had one alone.

General observations from the study: Immune responses induced by the vaccine were seen in roughly 93% of patients, spanning multiple MHC alleles. Top peripheral T cell clonotype shifts appeared unrelated to pseudoprogression.

Per germline, CDR1 SGHNT and CDR2 YYREEE (reference sequence). CDR3 length: 12 residues. V lost 4 bases and J 6 bases, leaving 11 bases between the germline ends. Sequencing used immunoSEQ multiplex PCR; TCRdb keeps in-frame clones, though not all of them. Altogether just under 95,000 clones are present, roughly four fifths being singletons, with the ten largest covering approximately 8%. The chain links TRBV5-4 to TRBJ2-7; D is unclear. This specimen consisted of PBMCs, obtained from a glioma patient treated with radiotherapy, temozolomide or both. This TCR derives from a woman aged 50 to 60 with glioma. The CDR3 coding sequence is TGTGCCAGCAGCGCAAGCAACGCCGAGCAGTACTTC. Amino acid sequence: CASSASNAEQYF.